Sequencing of this T cell receptor beta chain was carried out in a study of blood T cell repertoires in COVID-19. Clones were sequenced by immunoSEQ multiplex PCR, and TCRdb holds only the in-frame ones, with some missing. The sample has 200,000 to 250,000 clones, around 90% seen once; the top ten hold 10%. The CDR3 runs 16 residues. CDR1 and CDR2 from the germline V gene are MDHEN and SYDVKM. Unmatched junction bases numbered 6, after V lost 6 bases and J lost 0 bases. The source is a man in his late teens or twenties with acute COVID-19. The genes are TRBV28 and TRBJ2-3, with 10 bases aligning to TRBD2. The sample taken for sequencing was PBMCs or T cells enriched from blood (not recorded which). CDR3: CASRGQTSGSTDTQYF. The CDR3 bases are TGTGCCAGCAGGGGGCAGACTAGCGGGAGCACAGATACGCAGTATTTT.